These 28 T cell receptor beta chains share one sample of origin, sequenced in a study of cytomegalovirus exposure and HLA in healthy donors. Primers: 60 Vbeta forward and 13 Jbeta reverse. Produced via immunoSEQ multiplex PCR; TCRdb's table is partial and in-frame only. The repertoire consists of around 200,000 clones, with roughly 80% occurring once and the leading ten covering around 1.4%. Sequencing was done on a sample of PBMCs. Every receptor here comes from a girl aged 10 to 17 in good health and CMV-seronegative.

The gene calls are TRBV7-7 and TRBJ1-5, with TRBD1 as a possible D gene (6 bases). Germline V gene data show CDR1 as SSHAT and CDR2 as FNYEAQ (reference sequence). The CDR3 length is 16 residues. The V end was cut by 4 bases, the J end by 1 base, with 14 bases between. The CDR3 is CASSYHRDLSNQPQHF. Written as DNA, the CDR3 is TGTGCCAGCAGCTACCACAGGGATTTGAGCAATCAGCCCCAGCATTTT.

The genes are TRBV28 and TRBJ2-7; tentatively, D is TRBD1 (5 bases). CDR3 length equals 16 residues. Germline V CDR1 and CDR2: MDHEN, SYDVKM. V lost 4 bases to trimming and J lost 2 bases, with 18 bases between them. The chain's CDR3 is CASSSPTGKIAYEQYF. The DNA of the CDR3 is TGTGCCAGCAGTTCTCCCACAGGAAAAATAGCCTACGAGCAGTACTTC.

This clone was found a few times. The chain joins TRBV28 to TRBJ1-2; D possibly corresponds to TRBD1 (5 bases). Germline CDR1 is MDHEN and CDR2 is SYDVKM. The CDR3 extends over 15 amino acids. V gave up 7 bases and J gave up 5 bases, with 20 bases separating them. The CDR3 nucleotides read TGTGCCAGCACCCTGGGGGGAGTTACCTTTTATGGCTACACCTTC. Amino acids: CASTLGGVTFYGYTF.

The V call is TRBV5-1, the J call TRBJ2-3; TRBD2 matches at 10 bases. Germline CDR1 reads SGHRS; CDR2 reads YFSETQ. The CDR3 loop spans 16 amino acids. After removal of 3 bases from V and 6 bases from J, the junction contained 10 bases not matched to a gene. The CDR3 spells CASSSGLALIGDTQYF. The CDR3 bases are TGCGCCAGCAGCTCGGGACTAGCGTTAATAGGGGATACGCAGTATTTT. The whole variable domain, filled in from reference TRBV5-1 and TRBJ2-3, reads KAGVTQTPRYLIKTRGQQVTLSCSPISGHRSVSWYQQTPGQGLQFLFEYFSETQRNKGNFPGRFSGRQFSNSRSEMNVSTLELGDSALYLCASSSGLALIGDTQYFGPGTRLTVL.

V is TRBV29-1 and J is TRBJ1-2, with a possible D match to TRBD1 (5 bases). The germline CDR1 and CDR2 sequences are SQVTM and ANQGSEA. This CDR3 spans 12 amino acids. With 1 base removed from V and 7 bases from J, the gap between germline ends came to 10 bases. CDR3 residues: CSVEGSGGGYTF. CDR3 nucleotides: TGCAGCGTTGAAGGGTCCGGGGGTGGCTACACCTTC.

This chain links TRBV18 with TRBJ1-1; 12 bases line up with TRBD1. J lost 11 bases, V lost 4 bases, and 11 bases had no gene match. The CDR3 extends over 15 amino acids. In germline, CDR1 is KGHSH, CDR2 LQKENI. The CDR3 DNA reads as TGTGCCAGCTCACAAACAGGGGACAGGGGGCGAGTGGCTTTCTTT. Its translation is CASSQTGDRGRVAFF.

J is TRBJ2-6 and V is TRBV10-2, with a tentative D call TRBD2 (5 bases). CDR3 size: 15 residues. CDR1 is WSHSY, CDR2 SAAADI, per germline. With 7 bases removed from V and 0 bases from J, the gap between germline ends came to 10 bases. The CDR3 region is CASMNGGSGANVLTF. The CDR3 DNA reads as TGCGCCAGCATGAATGGAGGCTCTGGGGCCAACGTCCTGACTTTC.

Only one count was recorded for this clone. This chain links TRBV28 with TRBJ1-2; a possible D gene is TRBD1 (5 bases). Trimming shortened V by 10 bases and J by 6 bases, and 18 bases separated the two germline ends. CDR3 size: 13 residues. Germline CDR1 MDHEN, CDR2 SYDVKM. The CDR3 region is CATDSSWNDGYTF. The CDR3 nucleotides are TGTGCCACAGACAGCAGTTGGAACGATGGCTACACCTTC.

The J gene is TRBJ1-3, the V gene TRBV4-3, with D unresolved. CDR3 length: 18 residues. From germline, CDR1 is LGHNA and CDR2 YSLEER. V lost 0 bases, J lost 4 bases, and 19 bases lay in between. CDR3 in DNA: TGCGCCAGCAGCCAAGACCACCGAGGAGGACGACTCGGAAACACCATATATTTT. Translated, it gives CASSQDHRGGRLGNTIYF.

The genes are TRBV29-1 and TRBJ2-7; 9 bases align to TRBD1. V gave up 3 bases and J gave up 6 bases; unmatched junction bases: 6. Per the germline V gene, CDR1 is SQVTM and CDR2 is ANQGSEA. This CDR3 has 13 amino acids. As DNA, the CDR3 is TGCAGCGTTGAGGCCACAGGGGGCGGCGAGCAGTACTTC. It yields the protein CSVEATGGGEQYF.

The chain couples TRBV7-9 to TRBJ1-5; 11 nucleotides match TRBD1. Per germline, CDR1 SEHNR and CDR2 FQNEAQ (reference sequence). This CDR3 is 15 amino acids long. V was pared by 4 bases and J by 4 bases, with 3 bases of the junction left unmatched. The CDR3, as DNA: TGTGCCAGCAGCTCCGGGACAGGGGGGAATCAGCCCCAGCATTTT. It codes for CASSSGTGGNQPQHF.

V gene TRBV30 combines with J gene TRBJ1-5, with D possibly being TRBD1 (5 bases). Trimming removed 5 bases at V and 5 bases at J, with 16 bases between. Per germline, CDR1 GTSNPN and CDR2 SVGIG (reference sequence). The CDR3 runs to 14 residues. CDR3 in DNA: TGTGCCTGGTCCGCTTGGGGGGTTGATCAGCCCCAGCATTTT. Translated: CAWSAWGVDQPQHF.

The V gene is TRBV7-8, the J gene TRBJ1-3, with D possibly TRBD1 on 5 matching bases. V lost 4 bases and J 4 bases, leaving 20 bases between the germline ends. Germline V CDR1 and CDR2: SGHVS, FQNEAQ. The CDR3 is made up of 17 amino acids. The DNA of the CDR3 is TGTGCCAGCAGCTCGGGGGGATGGGCGGCGGCGGGAAACACCATATATTTT. Amino acid sequence: CASSSGGWAAAGNTIYF. The full variable domain, completed using reference TRBV7-8 and TRBJ1-3, is GAGVSQSPRYKVAKRGQDVALRCDPISGHVSLFWYQQALGQGPEFLTYFQNEAQLDKSGLPSDRFFAERPEGSVSTLKIQRTQQEDSAVYLCASSSGGWAAAGNTIYFGEGSWLTVV.

The chain carries TRBV25-1 and TRBJ1-4; D might be TRBD1 (6 bases). Between the trimmed V and J ends, which lost 4 bases and 10 bases, there was a span of 22 bases. Germline V gene data show CDR1 as MGHDK and CDR2 as SYGVNS. This CDR3 region has 16 residues. DNA of the CDR3: TGTGCCAGCAGTGGTGGACAGCCCCTTTTATCGGGAAAACTGTTTTTT. This gives the protein CASSGGQPLLSGKLFF.

CDR3 DNA: TGTGCCAGCAGCCCTATCCGGGAGACAGAAGCTTTCTTT. It encodes CASSPIRETEAFF. The genes are TRBV5-5 and TRBJ1-1; D ambiguous. This CDR3 is built from 13 residues. Between the trimmed V and J ends, which lost 4 bases and 8 bases, there was a span of 15 bases. Looked up from germline, CDR1 is SGHKS and CDR2 is YYEKEE (reference sequence).

The chain is built from TRBV7-3 and TRBJ1-1, with D perhaps matching TRBD1 (5 bases). The CDR3 runs 14 residues. Per the germline V gene, CDR1 is SGHTA and CDR2 is FQGTGA. V was clipped by 2 bases and J by 1 base, with 8 bases between them. The CDR3, as DNA: TGTGCCAGCAGCTTAGAGACAGCGAACACTGAAGCTTTCTTT. Protein sequence: CASSLETANTEAFF. The whole variable domain, filled in from reference TRBV7-3 and TRBJ1-1, reads GAGVSQTPSNKVTEKGKYVELRCDPISGHTALYWYRQSLGQGPEFLIYFQGTGAADDSGLPNDRFFAVRPEGSVSTLKIQRTERGDSAVYLCASSLETANTEAFFGQGTRLTVV.

V gene TRBV7-9 combines with J gene TRBJ1-5; no reliable D call. Trimming cost V 5 bases and J 2 bases, with 22 bases left between them. The CDR3 is 18 amino acids. The germline gives CDR1 SEHNR, CDR2 FQNEAQ (reference sequence). The CDR3 sequence is CASSPPGREFGGNQPQHF. The CDR3 DNA reads as TGTGCCAGCAGCCCGCCGGGCCGGGAATTTGGAGGCAATCAGCCCCAGCATTTT.

The rearrangement links TRBV4-1 to TRBJ2-3, with TRBD2 matching 7 bases. This CDR3 spans 15 amino acids. Germline V CDR1 and CDR2: MGHRA, YSYEKL. The ends lost 4 bases at V and 4 bases at J; junction bases unmatched: 8. CDR3 sequence: CASSPVGGGPDTQYF. CDR3 nucleotides: TGCGCCAGCAGCCCAGTTGGGGGAGGGCCAGATACGCAGTATTTT.

The chain uses TRBV7-9 and TRBJ2-3; TRBD2 agrees at 14 bases. Germline V CDR1 and CDR2: SEHNR, FQNEAQ (reference sequence). This CDR3 has 16 residues. J was trimmed by 4 bases and V by 5 bases; bases with no gene match: 5. The CDR3 DNA reads TGTGCCAGCAGCCTGACTAGCGGGGGGGCCGCAGATACGCAGTATTTT. Residues: CASSLTSGGAADTQYF.

This clone has only one observation. This chain links TRBV5-1 with TRBJ2-1; 9 bases line up with TRBD2. The germline CDR1 and CDR2 sequences are SGHRS and YFSETQ. The CDR3 has 18 residues. The V gene end was trimmed by 2 bases and the J gene end by 3 bases; junction bases not matched to a gene: 12. The CDR3 region is CASSLVFSAGGRYNEQFF. CDR3 in DNA: TGCGCCAGCAGCTTAGTCTTCTCTGCGGGAGGGCGCTACAATGAGCAGTTCTTC.

V gene TRBV5-6 combines with J gene TRBJ1-5; D is possibly TRBD1 (5 bases). The V end was cut by 7 bases, the J end by 4 bases, with 24 bases between. Germline CDR1 and CDR2: SGHDT and YYEEEE. The CDR3 spans 17 residues. This chain's CDR3 is CASHQSGLAGRNQPQHF. The CDR3, as DNA: TGTGCCAGCCACCAGAGTGGTTTAGCAGGGCGGAATCAGCCCCAGCATTTT.

V and J are TRBV4-3 and TRBJ2-5; TRBD2 matches at 7 bases. The CDR3 sequence is 16 residues long. The germline V gene has CDR1 LGHNA and CDR2 YSLEER. The trim removed 1 base at V and 2 bases at J, leaving 7 bases unmatched. The CDR3, as DNA: TGCGCCAGCAGCCAAGGAGGTGGACTAGGTCAAGAGACCCAGTACTTC. Protein product: CASSQGGGLGQETQYF.

The rearrangement uses TRBV7-9 and TRBJ1-1; the D gene is possibly TRBD1 (6 bases). The CDR3 is made up of 16 amino acids. Germline V gene data show CDR1 as SEHNR and CDR2 as FQNEAQ (reference sequence). V was shortened by 1 base and J by 0 bases, with 12 bases between the two germline ends. CDR3 in amino acids: CASSLVRGGMNTEAFF. CDR3 sequence (DNA): TGTGCCAGCAGCTTAGTACGGGGGGGCATGAACACTGAAGCTTTCTTT.

A few counts support this clone. V usage is TRBV7-6 and J usage is TRBJ1-1; TRBD1 agrees at 11 bases. This CDR3 has 15 residues. With V trimmed by 5 bases and J by 5 bases, 7 bases remained unmatched. From germline, CDR1 is SGHVS and CDR2 FNYEAQ. The CDR3 bases are TGTGCCAGCAGCCCTGGGACAGGGGGTAGAACTGAAGCTTTCTTT. Translated: CASSPGTGGRTEAFF.

V is TRBV9 and J is TRBJ2-2, with 8 bases aligning to TRBD1. CDR3 size: 15 residues. V was clipped by 4 bases and J by 6 bases; unmatched bases: 8. From germline, CDR1 is SGDLS and CDR2 YYNGEE. CDR3 in amino acids: CASSPGDRYSGELFF. The CDR3 nucleotides are TGTGCCAGCAGCCCCGGGGACAGGTATTCCGGGGAGCTGTTTTTT.

J is TRBJ1-4 and V is TRBV29-1, with 7 positions matching TRBD1. V gave up 2 bases and J gave up 3 bases; unmatched junction bases: 0. The CDR3 length is 13 residues. The germline gives CDR1 SQVTM, CDR2 ANQGSEA. CDR3 residues: CSVETGANEKLFF. For the CDR3, the DNA is TGCAGCGTTGAAACAGGGGCTAATGAAAAACTGTTTTTT.

The rearrangement links TRBV28 to TRBJ1-4, with D possibly matching TRBD1 (5 bases). There are 14 residues in the CDR3. V dropped 3 bases and J dropped 7 bases, with 12 bases sitting between them. Germline CDR1 and CDR2: MDHEN and SYDVKM. CDR3 coding DNA: TGTGCCAGCAGTTTTAACGGAGGGACTGAAAAACTGTTTTTT. This translates into CASSFNGGTEKLFF.

This clone was counted between two and nine times. This chain connects TRBV4-2 to TRBJ2-7; tentative D call: TRBD1 (5 bases). The CDR3 is 14 amino acids. The V gene lost 1 base and the J gene lost 3 bases, with 10 bases spanning the gap. Per germline, CDR1 LGHNA and CDR2 YNFKEQ. The CDR3 bases are TGTGCCAGCAGCCAAGCATCGCAGGGCTACGAGCAGTACTTC. Translation: CASSQASQGYEQYF.